This T cell receptor (beta chain) was obtained from a study of regulatory T cells in long-lasting Graves disease. About this clonotype: The antigen remains undetermined.

General study findings and limits: The study found TRBV28, TRBJ1-2 and TRBJ2-5 favored in persistent disease.

Building the TCR beta libraries relied on iRepertoire HTBI primers, and CDR3 regions underwent Arm-PCR. MiXCR, run by TCRdb on the multiplex PCR reads, gives a single entry per CDR3 protein. The data hold some 440,000 distinct CDR3 sequences, with less than 25% observed a single time. Germline values: CDR1 MNHNS, CDR2 SASEGT. CDR3 length: 14 amino acids. V was cut by 6 bases and J by 2 bases, with 13 bases left in between. The time point was: persistent/refractory GD, antithyroid drugs over 5 years with positive TRAb. RNA isolated from PBMCs was used to make the TCR library. The source is a female donor with Graves disease. This specimen was peripheral blood mononuclear cells (PBMCs), taken when the disease was refractory, from a patient treated with antithyroid drugs. The chain combines TRBV6-1 with TRBJ2-5, with D unresolved. As DNA, the CDR3 is TGTGCCAGCAGAGACGCTAGAGAACAAGAGACCCAGTACTTC. Residues: CASRDAREQETQYF.